This T cell receptor (beta chain) was recorded in a study of blood T cells in healthy people across ages. Combining a sample-barcoded 5' primer with a J-beta primer mix, a second PCR ran for roughly 6 to 12 cycles. Each CDR3 protein gets one entry after TCRdb re-called the 5' RACE reads with MiXCR. The table records some 760,000 distinct CDR3 sequences, 25% of them present only once. Trimming stripped 4 bases from V and 6 bases from J, with 9 bases between. CDR1 and CDR2 (germline): MNHEY, SVGEGT. This CDR3 contains 13 residues. These data also featured in a second study, about T cells of mothers and their children. That study adds: Input to cDNA synthesis comprised all extracted RNA, at a ratio of about 1.4 ug per 15 ul.

This TCR was sampled from a boy aged 5 to 17 in good health. Sequenced material: blood. The chain couples TRBV6-2 or TRBV6-3 to TRBJ1-4, with D possibly being TRBD1 (5 bases). The CDR3 is CASSSMTDEKLFF. In nucleotides, the CDR3 is TGTGCCAGCAGTTCCATGACAGATGAAAAACTGTTTTTT.